This entry lists 2 T cell receptor beta chains sequenced from one sample in a study of CD39 and CD103 CD8 tumor-infiltrating T cells. Profiled with immunoSEQ multiplex PCR; TCRdb holds only in-frame clones, not every one. The sample shows more than 15,000 clones, 90% to 95% of them seen only once. Specimen: CD8+ T cells sorted from blood. As to subset: total memory CD8 T cells (CD45RA-CCR7+/-) from blood or uninvolved lymph node. The receptor source for this set is a human donor with head and neck squamous cell carcinoma.

J is TRBJ1-2 and V is TRBV4-1, with D unresolved. Per germline, CDR1 MGHRA and CDR2 YSYEKL. Trimming pared 0 bases from V and 6 bases from J, leaving 11 bases between. The CDR3 runs 14 residues. The CDR3 DNA reads as TGCGCCAGCAGCCAAGATATCAGAATCGATGGCTACACCTTC. Amino acids: CASSQDIRIDGYTF.

This clone came up once. This sequence joins TRBV7-9 and TRBJ2-5, with D unresolved. V gave up 5 bases and J gave up 4 bases, with 8 bases separating them. The CDR3 covers 12 residues. CDR1 is SEHNR and CDR2 is FQNEAQ in the germline V gene (reference sequence). The CDR3 DNA reads as TGTGCCAGCAGCAGTTATTTAGAGACCCAGTACTTC. Its translation is CASSSYLETQYF. The full variable domain, its missing parts supplied by reference TRBV7-9 and TRBJ2-5, is DTGVSQNPRHKITKRGQNVTFRCDPISEHNRLYWYRQTLGQGPEFLTYFQNEAQLEKSRLLSDRFSAERPKGSFSTLEIQRTEQGDSAMYLCASSSYLETQYFGPGTRLLVL.